This T cell receptor beta chain was found in a study of T cell responses to AZD1222 COVID-19 vaccine. Broader study findings: Reportedly, nearly half of unique spike TCRs recognized epitopes outside B.1.351/B.1.1.7 mutations. Just a handful of AZD1222 recipients were seropositive at baseline. Repertoires were obtained solely post-peak T cell response.

Assay used: immunoSEQ multiplex PCR; TCRdb lists only in-frame clones, some missing. This table holds 86,000 or so clones, 70% to 90% found once. This CDR3 region has 17 residues. The V and J ends lost 0 bases and 0 bases respectively, with 10 bases between them. Germline V lookup: CDR1 SGHNT, CDR2 YYREEE (reference sequence). Points on this clone: As yet, its antigen is unknown.

The sample here was peripheral blood, taken 28 days after the second AZD1222 dose. This sequence was found in an adult who received the AZD1222 COVID-19 vaccine. The J gene is TRBJ1-6, the V gene TRBV5-4; D gene uncertain. The CDR3 bases are TGTGCCAGCAGCTTGGGAAAGGCGGGCTCCTATAATTCACCCCTCCACTTT. Its protein is CASSLGKAGSYNSPLHF.